A single T cell receptor (beta chain) is shown here with its context. Its target is not known. This sample is part of a study of T cells in Graves' hyperthyroidism and ophthalmopathy. General study findings and limits: Blood held most thyroid clonotypes expanded above 0.001 frequency. The model's output predicted ophthalmopathy at a median of around 6.9 months prior to onset.

TCR beta CDR3 regions were amplified from RNA transcripts. The TCR CDR3 first-round RT-PCR relied on the HTBI primer set. TCRdb analysed the multiplex PCR reads with MiXCR anew, one entry per CDR3 protein. The data show more than 550,000 distinct CDR3 sequences, with just under 45% seen just once and more than 7% held by the top ten. This CDR3 is 15 amino acids long. V was pared by 4 bases and J by 4 bases, with 14 bases between. Germline V CDR1 and CDR2: SGDLS, YYNGEE. The study excluded patients with uncontrolled infection, other autoimmune disease, pregnancy or lactation. Used for diagnoses were clinical symptoms, serum thyroxine and TRAb, thyroid ultrasound and orbital computed tomography.

The receptor was derived from an adult man with Graves' disease, either hyperthyroidism or ophthalmopathy (not recorded which). The sample was peripheral blood or thyroid tissue (not recorded which). The chain is built from TRBV9 and TRBJ1-4, with unresolved D. The CDR3 protein is CASSLGLPFNEKLFF. The CDR3 DNA reads as TGTGCCAGCAGCCTTGGACTTCCGTTTAATGAAAAACTGTTTTTT.